These T cell receptor beta chains were read from a single sample in a study of CD8+CD57+ T cells in acquired aplastic anemia. TCRdb redid the calling of the reads with MiXCR, one entry per CDR3 protein. This table has around 180,000 distinct CDR3 sequences, approximately 60% appearing once. The sample taken for sequencing was sorted CD4+, CD8+, or CD8+CD57+ T cells (not recorded which) from PBMCs. Receptors were obtained from a human donor in good health. The CDR3 runs from the conserved cysteine through the conserved F or W. The D gene is left open where the match is weak. Only some rows state a clone size, as once, few, many or a class for expanded clones.

d_call: TRBD1; j_call: TRBJ1-6; v_call: TRBV7-9; clone_size: .; cdr3_length: 14; cdr3_nt: TGTGCCAGCAGCCGGACAGGGGCCAATTCACCCCTCCACTTT; cdr3_aa: CASSRTGANSPLHF
d_call: .; j_call: TRBJ1-4; v_call: TRBV10-3; clone_size: few; cdr3_length: 15; cdr3_nt: TGTGCCATCAGTGAGGCGGGCCAGACTAATGAAAAACTGTTTTTT; cdr3_aa: CAISEAGQTNEKLFF
d_call: TRBD2; j_call: TRBJ2-5; v_call: TRBV20-1; clone_size: once; cdr3_length: 14; cdr3_nt: TGCAGTGCTACGCGCCCCTCCGGGGGGGAGACCCAGTACTTC; cdr3_aa: CSATRPSGGETQYF
d_call: TRBD2; j_call: TRBJ2-7; v_call: TRBV5-1; clone_size: .; cdr3_length: 14; cdr3_nt: TGCGCCAGCAGCCAAGTTAGCGGGGACTACGAGCAGTACTTC; cdr3_aa: CASSQVSGDYEQYF
d_call: .; j_call: TRBJ1-3; v_call: TRBV10-3; clone_size: few; cdr3_length: 15; cdr3_nt: .; cdr3_aa: CASTSGDLAGNTIYF
d_call: .; j_call: TRBJ1-1; v_call: TRBV12-3/TRBV12-4; clone_size: many; cdr3_length: 12; cdr3_nt: TGTGCCAGCAGAGGTGGGATGGGTTTAGCTTTCTTT; cdr3_aa: CASRGGMGLAFF
d_call: .; j_call: TRBJ2-1; v_call: TRBV20-1; clone_size: few; cdr3_length: 11; cdr3_nt: TGCAGTGCTAGAGTCAGGGGTGAGCAGTTCTTC; cdr3_aa: CSARVRGEQFF
d_call: .; j_call: TRBJ2-5; v_call: TRBV7-7; clone_size: many; cdr3_length: 14; cdr3_nt: TGTGCTAGCAGCACACCGGGCCCCCAAGAGACCCAGTACTTC; cdr3_aa: CASSTPGPQETQYF
d_call: .; j_call: TRBJ2-3; v_call: TRBV20-1; clone_size: .; cdr3_length: 13; cdr3_nt: TGCAGTGCTAGAGGGAGAGGGACAGATACGCAGTATTTT; cdr3_aa: CSARGRGTDTQYF
d_call: TRBD1; j_call: TRBJ2-7; v_call: TRBV6-5; clone_size: .; cdr3_length: 14; cdr3_nt: TGTGCCAGCAGAGGGGACAGGGGACCCTACGAGCAGTACTTC; cdr3_aa: CASRGDRGPYEQYF
d_call: .; j_call: TRBJ2-7; v_call: TRBV20-1; clone_size: .; cdr3_length: 13; cdr3_nt: TGCAGTGCTAGTAAAGTCATCTCCTACGAGCAGTACTTC; cdr3_aa: CSASKVISYEQYF
d_call: TRBD2; j_call: TRBJ2-2; v_call: TRBV20-1; clone_size: many; cdr3_length: 17; cdr3_nt: TGCAGTGCTAGAGACGCCGGGGCGGGAGAGAATTACGGGGAGCTGTTTTTT; cdr3_aa: CSARDAGAGENYGELFF
d_call: .; j_call: TRBJ2-7; v_call: TRBV14; clone_size: .; cdr3_length: 12; cdr3_nt: TGTGCCAGCAGCCGGGCCTCCTACGAGCAGTACTTC; cdr3_aa: CASSRASYEQYF
d_call: TRBD2; j_call: TRBJ2-7; v_call: TRBV29-1; clone_size: many; cdr3_length: 12; cdr3_nt: TGCAGCGTCAAAGGGACTAGCGGAGAGCAGTACTTC; cdr3_aa: CSVKGTSGEQYF
d_call: .; j_call: TRBJ1-6; v_call: TRBV9; clone_size: .; cdr3_length: 16; cdr3_nt: TGTGCCAGCAGCGTAGCGCCCGCGGGGGCGAATTCACCCCTCCACTTT; cdr3_aa: CASSVAPAGANSPLHF
d_call: .; j_call: TRBJ2-3; v_call: TRBV9; clone_size: .; cdr3_length: 16; cdr3_nt: TGTGCCAGCAGCGTAGGGGTTGGGCAGGGAGCAGATACGCAGTATTTT; cdr3_aa: CASSVGVGQGADTQYF
d_call: TRBD2; j_call: TRBJ2-5; v_call: TRBV7-9; clone_size: many; cdr3_length: 16; cdr3_nt: TGTGCCAGCAGCCCTCCGGGACTAGCGGGAAAAGAGACCCAGTACTTC; cdr3_aa: CASSPPGLAGKETQYF
d_call: TRBD2; j_call: TRBJ2-3; v_call: TRBV5-5; clone_size: few; cdr3_length: 15; cdr3_nt: TGTGCCAGCAGTGCACGACTAGCGGGACCCGATACGCAGTATTTT; cdr3_aa: CASSARLAGPDTQYF
d_call: TRBD1; j_call: TRBJ2-7; v_call: TRBV5-1; clone_size: .; cdr3_length: 16; cdr3_nt: TGCGCCAGCAGCTTGAATGGAAGACAGGGAATAGCCGAGCAGTACTTC; cdr3_aa: CASSLNGRQGIAEQYF
d_call: .; j_call: TRBJ1-6; v_call: TRBV7-9; clone_size: many; cdr3_length: 13; cdr3_nt: TGTGCCAGCAACTTGTCCGGGAATTCACCCCTCCACTTT; cdr3_aa: CASNLSGNSPLHF
d_call: TRBD2; j_call: TRBJ2-3; v_call: TRBV14; clone_size: many; cdr3_length: 18; cdr3_nt: TGTGCCAGCAGCCAGCGGAGTGAGCGGGAGTGGAGCACAGATACGCAGTATTTT; cdr3_aa: CASSQRSEREWSTDTQYF
d_call: TRBD1; j_call: TRBJ1-1; v_call: TRBV5-1; clone_size: once; cdr3_length: 14; cdr3_nt: TGCGCCAGCAGCTTTTCCGGGACAGGGGCTGAAGCTTTCTTT; cdr3_aa: CASSFSGTGAEAFF
d_call: .; j_call: TRBJ1-1; v_call: TRBV5-1; clone_size: .; cdr3_length: 13; cdr3_nt: TGCGCCAGCAGACAGGACAGTGTCACTGAAGCTTTCTTT; cdr3_aa: CASRQDSVTEAFF
d_call: .; j_call: TRBJ1-1; v_call: TRBV20-1; clone_size: .; cdr3_length: 12; cdr3_nt: TGCAGTGCGCCTGCGGGGGGAACTGAAGCTTTCTTT; cdr3_aa: CSAPAGGTEAFF
d_call: .; j_call: TRBJ1-1; v_call: TRBV9; clone_size: .; cdr3_length: 14; cdr3_nt: TGTGCCAGCAGCGTACTGGGGGGCTACACTGAAGCTTTCTTT; cdr3_aa: CASSVLGGYTEAFF
d_call: .; j_call: TRBJ2-7; v_call: TRBV27; clone_size: .; cdr3_length: 13; cdr3_nt: TGTGCCAGCAGTTGGGCTACGGGGGACGAGCAGTACTTC; cdr3_aa: CASSWATGDEQYF
d_call: .; j_call: TRBJ2-7; v_call: TRBV2; clone_size: .; cdr3_length: 18; cdr3_nt: TGTGCCAGCAGTGTCCCCGTCGACCCTCAACACAGCTCCTACGAGCAGTACTTC; cdr3_aa: CASSVPVDPQHSSYEQYF
d_call: .; j_call: TRBJ2-1; v_call: TRBV11-2; clone_size: many; cdr3_length: 15; cdr3_nt: TGTGCCAGCAGCTCGTTGGGGATTGGCGACAATGAGCAGTTCTTC; cdr3_aa: CASSSLGIGDNEQFF
d_call: .; j_call: TRBJ1-5; v_call: TRBV10-2; clone_size: few; cdr3_length: 14; cdr3_nt: TGCGCCAGCAGAGAAGCAGGGGCTGGGGAGCCCCAGCATTTT; cdr3_aa: CASREAGAGEPQHF
d_call: TRBD2; j_call: TRBJ2-1; v_call: TRBV7-9; clone_size: once; cdr3_length: 16; cdr3_nt: TGTGCCAGCAGCTTACGGTCTAGCGGGAGTTCGGATGAGCAGTTCTTC; cdr3_aa: CASSLRSSGSSDEQFF
d_call: .; j_call: TRBJ2-1; v_call: TRBV9; clone_size: .; cdr3_length: 15; cdr3_nt: TGTGCCAGCAGCAGGAGTAGTGGGGCCTACAATGAGCAGCTCTTC; cdr3_aa: CASSRSSGAYNEQLF
d_call: TRBD2; j_call: TRBJ2-2; v_call: TRBV14; clone_size: many; cdr3_length: 19; cdr3_nt: TGTGCCAGCAGCCATCTCCCGACTAGCGGGAGAGTACGGACCGGGGAGCTGTTTTTT; cdr3_aa: CASSHLPTSGRVRTGELFF
d_call: .; j_call: TRBJ1-2; v_call: TRBV7-2; clone_size: .; cdr3_length: 14; cdr3_nt: TGTGCCAGCAGCGTCGCACAGGGATTCTTCGGCTACACCTTC; cdr3_aa: CASSVAQGFFGYTF
d_call: .; j_call: TRBJ2-7; v_call: TRBV7-9; clone_size: .; cdr3_length: 12; cdr3_nt: TGTGCCAGCAGCTTGCTAGGGGACGAGCAGTACTTC; cdr3_aa: CASSLLGDEQYF
d_call: .; j_call: TRBJ2-7; v_call: TRBV20-1; clone_size: .; cdr3_length: 13; cdr3_nt: TGCAGTGCTAGACCCTACGACAGACACGAGCAGTACTTC; cdr3_aa: CSARPYDRHEQYF
d_call: .; j_call: TRBJ1-6; v_call: TRBV5-6; clone_size: .; cdr3_length: 15; cdr3_nt: TGTGCCAGCAGCTTAGGGCCCACGACCAATTCACCCCTCCACTTT; cdr3_aa: CASSLGPTTNSPLHF
d_call: .; j_call: TRBJ1-5; v_call: TRBV2; clone_size: .; cdr3_length: 13; cdr3_nt: TGTGCCAGCAGGGGAAGATTAGGTCAGCCCCAGCATTTT; cdr3_aa: CASRGRLGQPQHF
d_call: TRBD1; j_call: TRBJ2-4; v_call: TRBV19; clone_size: many; cdr3_length: 17; cdr3_nt: TGTGCCAGTAGTCCCGGGACAGGGGGCCTTGCCAAAAACATTCAGTACTTC; cdr3_aa: CASSPGTGGLAKNIQYF
d_call: TRBD1; j_call: TRBJ1-2; v_call: TRBV5-1; clone_size: many; cdr3_length: 13; cdr3_nt: TGCGCCAGCAGCAACGGACAGGGTAATGGCTACACCTTC; cdr3_aa: CASSNGQGNGYTF
d_call: TRBD2; j_call: TRBJ2-1; v_call: TRBV7-3; clone_size: many; cdr3_length: 14; cdr3_nt: TGTGCCAGCAGCTTTAGCGGGAGCCACAATGAGCAGTTCTTC; cdr3_aa: CASSFSGSHNEQFF
d_call: TRBD2; j_call: TRBJ2-5; v_call: TRBV19; clone_size: .; cdr3_length: 14; cdr3_nt: TGTGCCAGTAGTACCAGCGGGGGCGGGAAGACCCAGTACTTC; cdr3_aa: CASSTSGGGKTQYF
d_call: .; j_call: TRBJ2-2; v_call: TRBV6-4; clone_size: .; cdr3_length: 13; cdr3_nt: TGTGCCAGCAGTGTGGAAAGACACGGGGAGCTGTTTTTT; cdr3_aa: CASSVERHGELFF
d_call: .; j_call: TRBJ2-3; v_call: TRBV10-1; clone_size: .; cdr3_length: 17; cdr3_nt: TGCGCCAGCAGTGAGTCGGGGGCGGGGGCTAGCACAGATACGCAGTATTTT; cdr3_aa: CASSESGAGASTDTQYF
d_call: .; j_call: TRBJ2-7; v_call: TRBV20-1; clone_size: .; cdr3_length: 14; cdr3_nt: TGCAGTGCTAGTATCCCGGGACTGAGCTACGAGCAGTACTTC; cdr3_aa: CSASIPGLSYEQYF
d_call: .; j_call: TRBJ1-1; v_call: TRBV7-2; clone_size: .; cdr3_length: 14; cdr3_nt: TGTGCCAGCAGCTTAGATTTGCGAAACACTGAAGCTTTCTTT; cdr3_aa: CASSLDLRNTEAFF
d_call: TRBD2; j_call: TRBJ2-2; v_call: TRBV30; clone_size: few; cdr3_length: 15; cdr3_nt: TGTGCCTGGAGTGGGACTAGCGGGAGCCCCGGGGAGCTGTTTTTT; cdr3_aa: CAWSGTSGSPGELFF
d_call: .; j_call: TRBJ2-1; v_call: TRBV24-1; clone_size: .; cdr3_length: 13; cdr3_nt: TGTGCCACCAGTGATTTGACAGGTAATGAGCAGTTCTTC; cdr3_aa: CATSDLTGNEQFF
d_call: .; j_call: TRBJ2-7; v_call: TRBV2; clone_size: once; cdr3_length: 12; cdr3_nt: TGTGCCAGCATTCTTTTCGGGCACGAGCAGTACTTC; cdr3_aa: CASILFGHEQYF
d_call: TRBD2; j_call: TRBJ2-3; v_call: TRBV24-1; clone_size: .; cdr3_length: 18; cdr3_nt: TGTGCCACCAGTGACCCTGGGACTAGCGGGGGGTACACAGATACGCAGTATTTT; cdr3_aa: CATSDPGTSGGYTDTQYF